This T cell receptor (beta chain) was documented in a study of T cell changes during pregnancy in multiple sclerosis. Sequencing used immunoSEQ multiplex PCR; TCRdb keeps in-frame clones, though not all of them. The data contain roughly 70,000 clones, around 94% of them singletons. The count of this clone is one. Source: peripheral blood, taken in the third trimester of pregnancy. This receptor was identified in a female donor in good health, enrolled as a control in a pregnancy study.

The CDR3 region has the DNA TGTGCCAGCAGGAAGGGAGGGCTTAATCAGCCCCAGCATTTT. This codes for CASRKGGLNQPQHF. The chain uses TRBV28 and TRBJ1-5, with D uncertain. There are 14 residues in the CDR3. V gave up 6 bases and J gave up 4 bases, with 13 bases separating them. The germline V gene has CDR1 MDHEN and CDR2 SYDVKM.